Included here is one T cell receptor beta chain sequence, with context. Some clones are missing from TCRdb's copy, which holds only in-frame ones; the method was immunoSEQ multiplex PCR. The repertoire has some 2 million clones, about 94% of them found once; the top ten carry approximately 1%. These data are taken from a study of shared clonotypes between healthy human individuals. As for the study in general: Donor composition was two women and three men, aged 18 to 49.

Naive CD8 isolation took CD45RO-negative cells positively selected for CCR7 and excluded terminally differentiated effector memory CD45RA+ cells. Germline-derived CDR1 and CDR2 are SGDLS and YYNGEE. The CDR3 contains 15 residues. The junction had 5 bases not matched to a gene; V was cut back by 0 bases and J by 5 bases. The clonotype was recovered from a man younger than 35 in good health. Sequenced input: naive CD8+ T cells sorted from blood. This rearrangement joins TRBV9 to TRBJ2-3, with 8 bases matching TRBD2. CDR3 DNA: TGTGCCAGCAGCGTAGACGGGAGGGCCGGAGATACGCAGTATTTT. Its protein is CASSVDGRAGDTQYF.